This TCR beta chain was profiled in a study of identical twins. Study-level points and caveats: Possibly, invariant MAIT and iNKT cells partly confounded zero-insertion analyses. Sequences that were beta out-of-frame showed weaker excess twin sharing.

About this clonotype itself: What it binds is unknown.

One entry per CDR3 protein results from TCRdb running MiXCR on the 5' RACE reads. The sample has about 890,000 distinct CDR3 sequences, over 9% seen once. This CDR3 has 14 amino acids. The germline CDR1 and CDR2 sequences are MDHEN and SYDVKM. The V gene end was trimmed by 5 bases and the J gene end by 5 bases; junction bases not matched to a gene: 6. These data were also reused for a study on yellow fever vaccine responses in identical twins.

The sequenced sample consisted of PBMCs. This chain connects TRBV28 to TRBJ2-1, with TRBD2 matching 7 bases. The TCR comes from a woman in her late teens or twenties in good health. CDR3 DNA sequence: TGTGCCAGCAGTCCCGGACTAGGGGACAATGAGCAGTTCTTC. Protein sequence: CASSPGLGDNEQFF.